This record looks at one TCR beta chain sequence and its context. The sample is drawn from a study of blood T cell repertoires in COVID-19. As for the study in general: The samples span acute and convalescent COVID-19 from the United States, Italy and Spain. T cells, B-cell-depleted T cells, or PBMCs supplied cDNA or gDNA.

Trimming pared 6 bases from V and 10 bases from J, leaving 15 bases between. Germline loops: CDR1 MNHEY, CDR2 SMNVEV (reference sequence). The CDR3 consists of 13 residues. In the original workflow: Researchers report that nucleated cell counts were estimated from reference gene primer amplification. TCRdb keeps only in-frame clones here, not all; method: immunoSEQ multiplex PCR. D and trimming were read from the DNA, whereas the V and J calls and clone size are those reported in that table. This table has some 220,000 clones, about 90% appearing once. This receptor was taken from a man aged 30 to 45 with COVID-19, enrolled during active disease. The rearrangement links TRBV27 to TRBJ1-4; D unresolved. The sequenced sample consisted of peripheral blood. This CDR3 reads CASSAGSAVKLFF. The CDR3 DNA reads TGTGCCAGCAGCGCAGGATCTGCTGTAAAACTGTTTTTT. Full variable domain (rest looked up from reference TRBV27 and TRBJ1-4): EAQVTQNPRYLITVTGKKLTVTCSQNMNHEYMSWYRQDPGLGLRQIYYSMNVEVTDKGDVPEGYKVSRKEKRNFPLILESPSPNQTSLYFCASSAGSAVKLFFGSGTQLSVL.